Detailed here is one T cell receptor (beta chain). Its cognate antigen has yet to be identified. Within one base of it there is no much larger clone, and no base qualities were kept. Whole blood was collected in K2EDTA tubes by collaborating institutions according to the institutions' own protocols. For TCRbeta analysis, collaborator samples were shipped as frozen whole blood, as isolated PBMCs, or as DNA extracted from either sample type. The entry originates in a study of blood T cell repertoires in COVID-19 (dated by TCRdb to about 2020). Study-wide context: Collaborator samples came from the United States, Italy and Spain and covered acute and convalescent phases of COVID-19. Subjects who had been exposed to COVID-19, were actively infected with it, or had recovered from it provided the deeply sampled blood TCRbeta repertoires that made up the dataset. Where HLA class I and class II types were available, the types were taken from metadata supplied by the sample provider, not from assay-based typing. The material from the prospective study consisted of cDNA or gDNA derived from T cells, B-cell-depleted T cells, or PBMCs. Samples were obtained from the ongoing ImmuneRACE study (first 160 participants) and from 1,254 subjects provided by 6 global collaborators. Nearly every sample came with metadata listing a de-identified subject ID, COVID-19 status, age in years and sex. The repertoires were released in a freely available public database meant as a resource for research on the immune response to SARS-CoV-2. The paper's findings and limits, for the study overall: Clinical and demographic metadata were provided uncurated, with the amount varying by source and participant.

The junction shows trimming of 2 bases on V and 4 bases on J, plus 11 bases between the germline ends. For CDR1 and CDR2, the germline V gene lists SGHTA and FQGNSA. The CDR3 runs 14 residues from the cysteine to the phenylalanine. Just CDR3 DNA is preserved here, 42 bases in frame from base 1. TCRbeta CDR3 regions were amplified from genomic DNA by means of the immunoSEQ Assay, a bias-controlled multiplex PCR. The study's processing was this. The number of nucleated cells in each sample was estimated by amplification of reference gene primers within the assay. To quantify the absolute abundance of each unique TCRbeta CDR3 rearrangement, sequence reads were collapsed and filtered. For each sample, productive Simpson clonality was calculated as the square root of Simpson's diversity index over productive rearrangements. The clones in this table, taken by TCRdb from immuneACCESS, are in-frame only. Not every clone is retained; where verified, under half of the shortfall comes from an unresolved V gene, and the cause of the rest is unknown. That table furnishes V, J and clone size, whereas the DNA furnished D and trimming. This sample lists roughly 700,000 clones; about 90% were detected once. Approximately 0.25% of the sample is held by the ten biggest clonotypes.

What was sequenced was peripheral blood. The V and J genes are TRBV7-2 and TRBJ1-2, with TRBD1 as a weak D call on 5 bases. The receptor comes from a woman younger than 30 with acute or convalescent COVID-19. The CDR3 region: CASSLSGFPYGYTF. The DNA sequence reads TGTGCCAGCAGCTTATCAGGGTTTCCCTATGGCTACACCTTC.